A selection of T cell receptor beta chains follows, all from one sample in a study of cytomegalovirus exposure and HLA in healthy donors. Data came from immunoSEQ multiplex PCR; TCRdb stores just in-frame clones and leaves some out. The sample holds approximately 110,000 clones, roughly 15% seen once. Input material: PBMCs. All receptors come from a female donor in good health and CMV-seronegative. Both conserved end residues are part of each CDR3. Each record gives: V gene, D gene, J gene, clone size, CDR3 DNA, CDR3 protein. D genes are given only for firm matches. Not every row has a clone size; where given, it reads once, few, many or a size class.

v_call: TRBV27; d_call: TRBD2; j_call: TRBJ2-7; clone_size: NA; cdr3_nt: TGTGCCAGCAGCCAAATAGCGGGAAGCTACGAGCAGTACTTC; cdr3_aa: CASSQIAGSYEQYF
v_call: TRBV28; d_call: TRBD2; j_call: TRBJ2-1; clone_size: NA; cdr3_nt: TGTGCCAGCAGTTTAGCCAGCGGGGTTACCTACAATGAGCAGTTCTTC; cdr3_aa: CASSLASGVTYNEQFF
v_call: TRBV27; d_call: NA; j_call: TRBJ2-5; clone_size: few; cdr3_nt: TGTGCCAGCAGTTTAGTTCTTCCGACTAACCCACGGCAAGAGACCCAGTACTTC; cdr3_aa: CASSLVLPTNPRQETQYF
v_call: TRBV5-1; d_call: NA; j_call: TRBJ1-1; clone_size: NA; cdr3_nt: TGCGCCAGCAGCTTGGCCCAGGGGAACACTGAAGCTTTCTTT; cdr3_aa: CASSLAQGNTEAFF
v_call: TRBV28; d_call: TRBD2; j_call: TRBJ2-6; clone_size: few; cdr3_nt: TGTGCCAGCAGTCGACCGGGAGGCCGCTCTGGGGCCAACGTCCTGACTTTC; cdr3_aa: CASSRPGGRSGANVLTF
v_call: TRBV4-3; d_call: NA; j_call: TRBJ2-5; clone_size: NA; cdr3_nt: TGCGCCAGCAGCGCGGGACTCCGGCAAGAGACCCAGTACTTC; cdr3_aa: CASSAGLRQETQYF
v_call: TRBV9; d_call: NA; j_call: TRBJ2-3; clone_size: few; cdr3_nt: TGTGCCAGCAGCGTGCTCAGGGGAACAGATACGCAGTATTTT; cdr3_aa: CASSVLRGTDTQYF
v_call: TRBV27; d_call: NA; j_call: TRBJ1-4; clone_size: few; cdr3_nt: TGTGCCAGCAGTTTTTCAGGATTCGAAAAACTGTTTTTT; cdr3_aa: CASSFSGFEKLFF
v_call: TRBV5-1; d_call: TRBD2; j_call: TRBJ2-1; clone_size: few; cdr3_nt: TGCGCCAGCAGCTACCCTAGCGGGAGCTTCAATGAGCAGTTCTTC; cdr3_aa: CASSYPSGSFNEQFF
v_call: TRBV5-4; d_call: NA; j_call: TRBJ2-7; clone_size: NA; cdr3_nt: TGTGCCAGCAGCTTCGGCGCAGGGATTAACCACGAGCAGTACTTC; cdr3_aa: CASSFGAGINHEQYF
v_call: TRBV5-4; d_call: NA; j_call: TRBJ2-5; clone_size: few; cdr3_nt: TGTGCCAGCAGCTTGGATCCCCGGCAAGAGACCCAGTACTTC; cdr3_aa: CASSLDPRQETQYF
v_call: TRBV29-1; d_call: NA; j_call: TRBJ1-5; clone_size: few; cdr3_nt: TGCAGCGTTGGAGCCGGGCGGGGCCAGCCCCAGCATTTT; cdr3_aa: CSVGAGRGQPQHF
v_call: TRBV10-3; d_call: NA; j_call: TRBJ1-6; clone_size: NA; cdr3_nt: TGTGCCATCAGTGAGTCGACGGGGGGTGATTCACCCCTCCACTTT; cdr3_aa: CAISESTGGDSPLHF
v_call: TRBV6-1; d_call: NA; j_call: TRBJ1-5; clone_size: few; cdr3_nt: TGTGCCAGCAGTGTAACCTACAATCAGCCCCAGCATTTT; cdr3_aa: CASSVTYNQPQHF
v_call: TRBV5-6; d_call: TRBD2; j_call: TRBJ2-7; clone_size: few; cdr3_nt: TGTGCCAGCAGCTTGGGGCTAGCGGGGACCTTCTACGAGCAGTACTTC; cdr3_aa: CASSLGLAGTFYEQYF
v_call: TRBV5-6; d_call: NA; j_call: TRBJ2-1; clone_size: NA; cdr3_nt: TGTGCCAGCAGCTTGGTGGATGGCCGGGGGAATGAGCAGTTCTTC; cdr3_aa: CASSLVDGRGNEQFF
v_call: TRBV7-6; d_call: NA; j_call: TRBJ2-2; clone_size: NA; cdr3_nt: TGTGCCAGCAGCCCCGACTACACCGGGGAGCTGTTTTTT; cdr3_aa: CASSPDYTGELFF
v_call: TRBV5-6; d_call: NA; j_call: TRBJ2-5; clone_size: few; cdr3_nt: TGTGCCAGCAGCTCACAGGGAACCTACCAAGAGACCCAGTACTTC; cdr3_aa: CASSSQGTYQETQYF
v_call: TRBV27; d_call: TRBD1; j_call: TRBJ2-7; clone_size: few; cdr3_nt: TGTGCCAGCAGTGATCCCACAGGGGGATCCCCCTACGAGCAGTACTTC; cdr3_aa: CASSDPTGGSPYEQYF
v_call: TRBV27; d_call: TRBD2; j_call: TRBJ2-3; clone_size: few; cdr3_nt: TGTGCCAGCAGTCCATGGCCTCTGGGAGGGCCTCCAGATACGCAGTATTTT; cdr3_aa: CASSPWPLGGPPDTQYF
v_call: TRBV28; d_call: TRBD1; j_call: TRBJ1-2; clone_size: NA; cdr3_nt: TGTGCCAGCAGTCGACAGGGGTTCTATGGCTACACCTTC; cdr3_aa: CASSRQGFYGYTF
v_call: TRBV19; d_call: NA; j_call: TRBJ1-4; clone_size: NA; cdr3_nt: TGTGCCAGTAGTTACAGGGATAATGAAAAACTGTTTTTT; cdr3_aa: CASSYRDNEKLFF
v_call: TRBV5-4; d_call: TRBD2; j_call: TRBJ2-2; clone_size: NA; cdr3_nt: TGTGCCAGCAGCTTGCGGGAGGGTGTTTACACCGGGGAGCTGCTTTTT; cdr3_aa: CASSLREGVYTGELLF
v_call: TRBV4-1; d_call: TRBD1; j_call: TRBJ2-7; clone_size: NA; cdr3_nt: TGCGCCAGCAGCCCGGGACAGGGGTTTGGGAACGAGCAGTACTTC; cdr3_aa: CASSPGQGFGNEQYF
v_call: TRBV29-1; d_call: NA; j_call: TRBJ1-1; clone_size: few; cdr3_nt: TGCAGCGTTGTACGGGGGAACACTGAAGCTTTCTTT; cdr3_aa: CSVVRGNTEAFF
v_call: TRBV28; d_call: NA; j_call: TRBJ2-1; clone_size: NA; cdr3_nt: TGTGCCAGCCGGTTAGCTGGCTACAATGAGCAGTTCTTC; cdr3_aa: CASRLAGYNEQFF
v_call: TRBV6-1; d_call: TRBD1; j_call: TRBJ2-5; clone_size: few; cdr3_nt: TGTGCCAGCCCCGGGCAGGGGGCTCAGGAGACCCAGTACTTC; cdr3_aa: CASPGQGAQETQYF
v_call: TRBV4-1; d_call: TRBD2; j_call: TRBJ2-5; clone_size: NA; cdr3_nt: TGCGCCAGCAGCCAAGATCAGTTGGCGGGAGGTGGTTTAGAGACCCAGTACTTC; cdr3_aa: CASSQDQLAGGGLETQYF
v_call: TRBV6-5; d_call: NA; j_call: TRBJ2-4; clone_size: NA; cdr3_nt: TGTGCCAGCAGGGTAGCGGCCGCCAAAAACATTCAGTACTTC; cdr3_aa: CASRVAAAKNIQYF
v_call: TRBV4-2; d_call: NA; j_call: TRBJ2-1; clone_size: NA; cdr3_nt: TGTGCCAGCAGCCAAGATCCCCCCGCTAGCTCTCTCCGAGGGAATGAGCAGTTCTTC; cdr3_aa: CASSQDPPASSLRGNEQFF
v_call: TRBV7-9; d_call: NA; j_call: TRBJ2-5; clone_size: NA; cdr3_nt: TGTGCCAGCAGCCCCCCCAACAGGGTCGAGACCCAGTACTTC; cdr3_aa: CASSPPNRVETQYF
v_call: TRBV4-3; d_call: TRBD1; j_call: TRBJ2-5; clone_size: NA; cdr3_nt: TGCGCCAGCAGCCAAGATGCAGGGGGCATGGAGACCCAGTACTTC; cdr3_aa: CASSQDAGGMETQYF
v_call: TRBV4-3; d_call: TRBD2; j_call: TRBJ2-3; clone_size: NA; cdr3_nt: TGCGCCAGCAGCCAGGGCTGGCTAGCGGGGTTCACGGATACGCAGTATTTT; cdr3_aa: CASSQGWLAGFTDTQYF
v_call: TRBV11-2; d_call: NA; j_call: TRBJ1-2; clone_size: few; cdr3_nt: TGTGCCAGCAGCTTAGAGGGGGCGGGTGGCTACACCTTC; cdr3_aa: CASSLEGAGGYTF
v_call: TRBV28; d_call: NA; j_call: TRBJ1-5; clone_size: NA; cdr3_nt: TGTGCCAGCAGTTTATCGGGGAGGTATCAGCCCCAGCATTTT; cdr3_aa: CASSLSGRYQPQHF
v_call: TRBV2; d_call: TRBD1; j_call: TRBJ1-2; clone_size: few; cdr3_nt: TGTGCCAGCAATCCCTTGACAGGGATTGGCTACACCTTC; cdr3_aa: CASNPLTGIGYTF
v_call: TRBV27; d_call: TRBD1; j_call: TRBJ1-6; clone_size: few; cdr3_nt: TGTGCCAGCAGTCCCGGGACAGGGGTGAATTCACCCCTCCACTTT; cdr3_aa: CASSPGTGVNSPLHF
v_call: TRBV23-1; d_call: NA; j_call: TRBJ1-5; clone_size: few; cdr3_nt: TGCGCCAGCAGTTCCCAGACAGACGCGAGGTGGCCCCAGCATTTT; cdr3_aa: CASSSQTDARWPQHF
v_call: TRBV29-1; d_call: NA; j_call: TRBJ1-4; clone_size: few; cdr3_nt: TGCAGCGTTGAGGACAGAACTAATGAAAAACTGTTTTTT; cdr3_aa: CSVEDRTNEKLFF
v_call: TRBV28; d_call: NA; j_call: TRBJ1-5; clone_size: few; cdr3_nt: TGTGCCAGCAGCCAAAACAGGGAACAGCCCCAGCATTTT; cdr3_aa: CASSQNREQPQHF
v_call: TRBV7-2; d_call: TRBD1; j_call: TRBJ1-4; clone_size: few; cdr3_nt: TGTGCCAGCAGCTTAACGGGGACAGGGGACGAAAAACTGTTTTTT; cdr3_aa: CASSLTGTGDEKLFF
v_call: TRBV7-6; d_call: TRBD1; j_call: TRBJ2-7; clone_size: NA; cdr3_nt: TGTGCCAGCAGCGTCGGCAGGGGGCGCGGATACGAGCAGTACTTC; cdr3_aa: CASSVGRGRGYEQYF
v_call: TRBV6-5; d_call: NA; j_call: TRBJ2-7; clone_size: NA; cdr3_nt: TGTGCCAGCGGTGAGGGCGCAAGGTACGAGCAGTACTTC; cdr3_aa: CASGEGARYEQYF
v_call: TRBV29-1; d_call: NA; j_call: TRBJ1-1; clone_size: NA; cdr3_nt: TGCAGCTCTGACAACGGAAACACTGAAGCTTTCTTT; cdr3_aa: CSSDNGNTEAFF
v_call: TRBV11-3; d_call: NA; j_call: TRBJ2-5; clone_size: few; cdr3_nt: TGTGCCAGCAGCTTAATCCGGGAAGAGACCCAGTACTTC; cdr3_aa: CASSLIREETQYF
v_call: TRBV5-3; d_call: NA; j_call: TRBJ2-3; clone_size: NA; cdr3_nt: TGTGCCAGAAGCGCCCCACCACCGGGACTCCTCACAGATACGCAGTATTTT; cdr3_aa: CARSAPPPGLLTDTQYF